Sequencing of this T cell receptor (beta chain) was carried out in a study of blood T cells in healthy people across ages. Each individual donor underwent a draw of approximately 10 milliliters of peripheral blood. A second roughly 6 to 12 cycle PCR used barcoded and J-beta primers. In TCRdb, the 5' RACE reads were re-called with MiXCR into one record per CDR3 protein. The sample contains 700,000 to 800,000 distinct CDR3 sequences, roughly 45% of which appear only once. CDR1 and CDR2 (germline): PRHDT, FYEKMQ (reference sequence). The junction had 6 bases not matched to a gene; V was cut back by 4 bases and J by 5 bases. The CDR3 loop spans 15 amino acids.

The sequence came from a woman in her fifties or sixties in good health. Sequenced material: blood. The chain has TRBV13 and TRBJ1-4; 8 bases line up with TRBD1. The CDR3 coding sequence is TGTGCCAGCAGCTACCGGGACAGGACGAATGAAAAACTGTTTTTT. It translates to CASSYRDRTNEKLFF.